Each of the 17 T cell receptor beta chains below was sequenced from the same sample in a study of cytomegalovirus exposure and HLA in healthy donors. PCR amplification relied on 60 Vbeta primers (plus 13 Jbeta primers). Sequenced by immunoSEQ multiplex PCR; TCRdb stores in-frame clones only, minus some. The sample gives about 190,000 clones, roughly 80% of which show up once; approximately 3.1% is in the top ten. Sequencing input: PBMCs. The receptor set was obtained from a woman aged 25 to 39 in good health and CMV-seropositive.

This clone has only a few counts. V usage is TRBV5-1 and J usage is TRBJ2-7; 12 nucleotides match TRBD1. The CDR3 contains 15 residues. Germline CDR1 reads SGHRS; CDR2 reads YFSETQ. The V and J ends lost 3 bases and 3 bases, in that order; junction bases with no gene match: 4. The CDR3 loop is CASSSGTGGGYEQYF. The CDR3 nucleotides are TGCGCCAGCAGCTCCGGGACAGGGGGCGGCTACGAGCAGTACTTC.

The chain employs TRBV14 and TRBJ2-4, with 13 bases that match TRBD2. Germline trimming cut 4 bases from V and 0 bases from J; bases unmatched to any gene: 12. The length of the CDR3 is 20 residues. Germline values: CDR1 SGHDN, CDR2 FVKESK. This chain's CDR3 is CASSPPGLAGEEVAKNIQYF. The CDR3 region has the DNA TGTGCCAGCAGCCCTCCAGGACTAGCGGGAGAAGAGGTAGCCAAAAACATTCAGTACTTC. The whole variable domain, filled in from reference TRBV14 and TRBJ2-4, reads EAGVTQFPSHSVIEKGQTVTLRCDPISGHDNLYWYRRVMGKEIKFLLHFVKESKQDESGMPNNRFLAERTGGTYSTLKVQPAELEDSGVYFCASSPPGLAGEEVAKNIQYFGAGTRLSVL.

The J gene is TRBJ2-3, the V gene TRBV2, with TRBD2 matching 7 bases. Germline loops: CDR1 SNHLY, CDR2 FYNNEI. CDR3 length: 15 residues. Losses at the gene ends were 4 bases for V and 4 bases for J; bases not matched to a gene: 8. This CDR3 reads CASSVGGGSSDTQYF. The CDR3 DNA is TGTGCCAGCAGTGTAGGAGGCGGGAGCTCAGATACGCAGTATTTT.

In this sample, this clone turned up once. The rearrangement links TRBV9 to TRBJ1-1; TRBD1 is a possible D gene (5 bases). Germline CDR1 SGDLS, CDR2 YYNGEE. V was cut by 5 bases and J by 5 bases, with 19 bases left in between. The CDR3 sequence is 15 residues long. The CDR3 DNA reads TGTGCCAGCAGGCACGACCAGGGAAAGTATACTGAAGCTTTCTTT. It translates to CASRHDQGKYTEAFF. Supplemented by reference TRBV9 and TRBJ1-1, the full variable domain reads DSGVTQTPKHLITATGQRVTLRCSPRSGDLSVYWYQQSLDQGLQFLIQYYNGEERAKGNILERFSAQQFPDLHSELNLSSLELGDSALYFCASRHDQGKYTEAFFGQGTRLTVV.

This clone was seen only once. The chain employs TRBV19 and TRBJ2-7, with D possibly being TRBD2 (6 bases). CDR3 length: 14 amino acids. V lost 4 bases and J 0 bases, leaving 10 bases between the germline ends. Germline V gene lookup returns CDR1 LNHDA and CDR2 SQIVND (reference sequence). The CDR3, as DNA: TGTGCCAGTAGTACGGTCGGGAGCTCCTACGAGCAGTACTTC. Residues: CASSTVGSSYEQYF.

As to this clone: An end of the junction differs from the germline gene, which may be a read error. V and J are TRBV4-1 and TRBJ1-2, with D maybe TRBD1 (5 bases). The germline V gene encodes CDR1 MGHRA and CDR2 YSYEKL. This CDR3 contains 15 residues. CDR3: CASSQDLNRNYGYTF. The CDR3 DNA reads TGTGCCAGCAGCCAAGATCTTAACAGGAACTATGGCTACACCTTC.

This clone came up a few times. The chain employs TRBV27 and TRBJ2-5, with TRBD1 matching over 7 bases. The CDR3 is 14 amino acids. Germline lookup yields CDR1 MNHEY and CDR2 SMNVEV (reference sequence). After removal of 2 bases from V and 7 bases from J, the junction contained 7 bases not matched to a gene. CDR3 in DNA: TGTGCCAGCAGTTTAGAAGAGGGGGCAGGGACCCAGTACTTC. As protein: CASSLEEGAGTQYF.

This chain uses TRBV18 with TRBJ2-3; D is possibly TRBD1 (6 bases). This CDR3 region has 15 residues. Germline assignment: CDR1 KGHSH and CDR2 LQKENI. The V end was cut by 5 bases, the J end by 2 bases, with 14 bases between. The CDR3 nucleotides are TGTGCCAGCTCAGGGTCGGACAGTCACACAGATACGCAGTATTTT. Protein: CASSGSDSHTDTQYF.

The chain recombines TRBV28 with TRBJ1-1; TRBD1 is a possible D gene (6 bases). V lost 2 bases, J lost 3 bases, and 10 bases lay in between. The CDR3 runs to 14 residues. CDR1 and CDR2 (germline): MDHEN, SYDVKM. CDR3 region: CASSLGRGYTEAFF. The CDR3 DNA reads TGTGCCAGCAGTTTAGGCAGGGGCTACACTGAAGCTTTCTTT.

The CDR3 DNA reads as TGCAGCGTTGGGACAGGGCCCGAGCAGTACTTC. Translating it yields CSVGTGPEQYF. The chain links TRBV29-1 to TRBJ2-7, with 8 positions matching TRBD1. This CDR3 has 11 residues. Germline V gene sequence: CDR1 SQVTM, CDR2 ANQGSEA. After removal of 4 bases from V and 6 bases from J, the junction contained 2 bases not matched to a gene.

The chain combines TRBV6-1 with TRBJ1-1; TRBD1 is a possible D gene (6 bases). CDR3 length equals 16 residues. Germline-derived CDR1 and CDR2 are MNHNS and SASEGT. Trimming removed 1 base from V and 0 bases from J, with 12 bases in between. The CDR3 sequence is CASSEVDGGLNTEAFF. Here the CDR3 DNA reads TGTGCCAGCAGTGAAGTCGATGGGGGCTTGAACACTGAAGCTTTCTTT.

This rearrangement joins TRBV6-5 to TRBJ2-7, with TRBD2 matching 14 bases. The CDR3 consists of 14 residues. Germline V gene lookup returns CDR1 MNHEY and CDR2 SVGAGI. J was trimmed by 6 bases and V by 6 bases; bases with no gene match: 4. CDR3 sequence reads: CASSPGLAGGEQYF. In DNA form, the CDR3 reads TGTGCCAGCAGCCCAGGACTAGCGGGAGGCGAGCAGTACTTC.

The genes are TRBV29-1 and TRBJ2-7; tentatively, D is TRBD1 (5 bases). Trimming removed 0 bases from V and 4 bases from J, with 10 bases in between. Germline V gene data show CDR1 as SQVTM and CDR2 as ANQGSEA. This CDR3 region has 13 residues. The CDR3: CSVEDPQGYEQYF. The CDR3 region has the DNA TGCAGCGTTGAAGATCCGCAGGGTTACGAGCAGTACTTC.

The rearrangement joins TRBV28 to TRBJ2-1, with 8 positions matching TRBD1. CDR1 and CDR2 (germline): MDHEN, SYDVKM. V shed 8 bases and J 7 bases; nucleotides not matched to a gene: 7. CDR3 length equals 13 residues. CDR3 in DNA: TGTGCCAGCGACAGGGGAGGTCCGAATGAGCAGTTCTTC. Amino acid sequence: CASDRGGPNEQFF.

V is TRBV29-1 and J is TRBJ2-2; possibly TRBD2 for D (5 bases). Trimming shortened V by 7 bases and J by 7 bases, and 10 bases separated the two germline ends. Per germline, CDR1 SQVTM and CDR2 ANQGSEA. The CDR3 extends over 11 amino acids. The CDR3 nucleotides are TGCAGCGGTAGCGAATACGGGGAGCTGTTTTTT. Encoded protein: CSGSEYGELFF.

V gene TRBV29-1 combines with J gene TRBJ2-2, with D maybe TRBD1 (5 bases). CDR3 length equals 13 residues. Germline loops: CDR1 SQVTM, CDR2 ANQGSEA. V lost 3 bases, J lost 2 bases, and 7 bases lay in between. CDR3 sequence (DNA): TGCAGCGTTGACAGGGATAACACCGGGGAGCTGTTTTTT. It encodes CSVDRDNTGELFF.

As concerns this clone: This CDR3 is also generated by other DNA sequences in the sample. V and J are TRBV6-5 and TRBJ1-5; a weak D match, TRBD1 (5 bases). CDR1 is MNHEY, CDR2 SVGAGI, per germline. The CDR3 has 15 amino acids. The ends were cut back, 0 bases at V and 4 bases at J, with 10 bases in the middle. The CDR3 sequence: CASSYSGQSNQPQHF. The CDR3 nucleotides read TGTGCCAGCAGTTACTCGGGGCAGTCGAATCAGCCCCAGCATTTT.